The subject of this entry is one T cell receptor (beta chain). This record comes from a study of blood T cell repertoires in COVID-19. Looked up from germline, CDR1 is KGHSH and CDR2 is LQKENI. Germline trimming cut 6 bases from V and 5 bases from J; bases unmatched to any gene: 10. CDR3 length: 16 amino acids. Clones were sequenced by immunoSEQ multiplex PCR, and TCRdb holds only the in-frame ones, with some missing. The data show about 200,000 clones, with approximately 86% seen just once and roughly 25% held by the top ten. The receptor comes from a woman between 40 and 50 years old in a cohort exposed to, infected with or recovered from COVID-19 (not recorded which). This chain uses TRBV18 with TRBJ2-2; 9 nucleotides line up with TRBD1. Sequencing was carried out using PBMCs or T cells enriched from blood (not recorded which). The CDR3 region is CASSQLQGARTGELFF. The CDR3 nucleotides read TGTGCCAGCTCTCAACTACAGGGGGCGCGAACCGGGGAGCTGTTTTTT.